Listed here are 9 T cell receptor beta chains from one sample, sequenced in a study of siplizumab effects on memory and regulatory T cells. Measured with immunoSEQ multiplex PCR; TCRdb has only the in-frame clones, and not every one. Counted here are more than 75,000 clones, roughly 93% occurring once; the ten biggest clones make up around 6.5%. Sequenced sample: CD8+ T cells sorted from blood. These receptors came from a human donor in good health.

V and J are TRBV5-8 and TRBJ1-1; D not resolved. CDR1 and CDR2 (germline): SGHTS, YDEGEE. The CDR3 spans 13 residues. Trimming cost V 0 bases and J 0 bases, with 3 bases left between them. The chain's CDR3 is CASSLDMNTEAFF. CDR3 coding DNA: TGTGCCAGCAGCTTGGACATGAACACTGAAGCTTTCTTT. Based on the CDR3 plus reference TRBV5-8 and TRBJ1-1, the full variable domain is EAGVTQSPTHLIKTRGQQATLRCSPISGHTSVYWYQQALGLGLQFLLWYDEGEERNRGNFPPRFSGRQFPNYSSELNVNALELEDSALYLCASSLDMNTEAFFGQGTRLTVV.

This clone turned up a few times. The rearrangement links TRBV27 to TRBJ2-7; possible D gene TRBD2, 5 bases. CDR3 length equals 13 residues. V was cut by 3 bases and J by 5 bases, with 11 bases left in between. Germline assignment: CDR1 MNHEY and CDR2 SMNVEV (reference sequence). In DNA, the CDR3 is TGTGCCAGCAGTTTTGGGGAGTCGGACGAGCAGTACTTC. It encodes CASSFGESDEQYF.

This clone was observed a single time. The V and J genes are TRBV27 and TRBJ2-3; D is unclear. V lost 3 bases, J lost 4 bases, and 8 bases lay in between. CDR3 length equals 13 residues. In germline, CDR1 is MNHEY, CDR2 SMNVEV (reference sequence). CDR3 loop: CASSFGVSDTQYF. CDR3 bases: TGTGCCAGCAGTTTTGGGGTGTCAGATACGCAGTATTTT.

The CDR3 sequence: CASSFGGGTSYNEQFF. In nucleotides, the CDR3 is TGTGCCAGCAGCTTTGGAGGGGGCACCTCCTACAATGAGCAGTTCTTC. The gene calls are TRBV11-3 and TRBJ2-1, with D tentatively TRBD1 (7 bases). V was pared by 3 bases and J by 0 bases, with 12 bases between. Germline values: CDR1 SGHNT, CDR2 YENEEA. The CDR3 is 16 amino acids.

By its share, this clone is medium-sized (0.01 to 0.1%). This CDR3 reads CASSDGFENEQFF. In DNA, the CDR3 is TGTGCCAGCAGTGACGGATTCGAGAATGAGCAGTTCTTC. This chain uses TRBV6-4 with TRBJ2-1, with no clear D. The length of the CDR3 is 13 residues. The germline gives CDR1 MRHNA, CDR2 SNTAGT. Trimming removed 2 bases from V and 7 bases from J, with 9 bases in between.

The chain is built from TRBV4-1 and TRBJ2-7, with 12 bases matching TRBD2. This CDR3 region has 15 residues. Germline V CDR1 and CDR2: MGHRA, YSYEKL. Trimming cost V 1 base and J 2 bases; bases outside gene matches: 0. For the CDR3, the DNA is TGCGCCAGCAGCCAAGCTAGCGGGGGGGCCTACGAGCAGTACTTC. Residues: CASSQASGGAYEQYF.

The genes are TRBV19 and TRBJ2-3, with 8 bases matching TRBD1. Germline assignment: CDR1 LNHDA and CDR2 SQIVND (reference sequence). The trim removed 4 bases at V and 5 bases at J, leaving 8 bases unmatched. The CDR3 is 15 amino acids. The CDR3 is CASSTGAGGKDTQYF. CDR3 sequence (DNA): TGTGCCAGTAGTACCGGGGCAGGGGGCAAAGATACGCAGTATTTT.

The chain is built from TRBV6-1 and TRBJ1-2, with D tentatively TRBD1 (5 bases). Germline V gives CDR1 MNHNS, CDR2 SASEGT. V was pared by 3 bases and J by 4 bases, with 15 bases between. There are 15 residues in the CDR3. CDR3 coding DNA: TGTGCCAGCAGTGAGTTAGGGGACGGACCCTATGGCTACACCTTC. Its translation: CASSELGDGPYGYTF.

The rearrangement uses TRBV4-1 and TRBJ2-5, with D unresolved. The DNA end favors TRBJ2-7, so the J call may be wrong. Per the germline V gene, CDR1 is MGHRA and CDR2 is YSYEKL. The CDR3 sequence is 13 residues long. In DNA form, the CDR3 reads TGCGCCAGCAGTCTCGACATCTCCTACGAGCAGTACTTC. Protein: CASSLDISYEQYF.